Listed below are T cell receptor beta chains from one sample, sequenced in a study of T cells in Graves' hyperthyroidism and ophthalmopathy. TCRdb re-analysed the multiplex PCR reads in MiXCR, keeping a single row per CDR3 protein. The sample carries about 250,000 distinct CDR3 sequences, roughly 22% recorded once. The specimen sequenced was blood. The source of these receptors is a woman aged 40 to 50 with Graves' ophthalmopathy. CDR3s leave out the opening cysteine and the closing phenylalanine or tryptophan. A D gene is named only where the DNA matches it firmly.

d_call: -; j_call: TRBJ2-5; v_call: TRBV12-3/TRBV12-4; cdr3_aa: ASPGHRVGGETQY
d_call: -; j_call: TRBJ1-1; v_call: TRBV28; cdr3_aa: ASNLGGPLNTEAF
d_call: -; j_call: TRBJ2-6; v_call: TRBV30; cdr3_aa: ALTQGLSSGANVLT
d_call: TRBD2; j_call: TRBJ2-7; v_call: TRBV28; cdr3_aa: ASSLVGTSLISYEQY
d_call: -; j_call: TRBJ2-5; v_call: TRBV18; cdr3_aa: ASSRLQSQETQY
d_call: -; j_call: TRBJ1-3; v_call: TRBV12-3/TRBV12-4; cdr3_aa: ASSFWFGGTGTGNTIY
d_call: TRBD2; j_call: TRBJ2-7; v_call: TRBV6-5; cdr3_aa: ASSSISGRHHEQY
d_call: TRBD1; j_call: TRBJ1-2; v_call: TRBV4-1; cdr3_aa: ASTGTGGSYGYT
d_call: -; j_call: TRBJ2-7; v_call: TRBV28; cdr3_aa: ASSLSRDPYEQY
d_call: -; j_call: TRBJ2-7; v_call: TRBV4-3; cdr3_aa: ASSQEYRGYGYEQY
d_call: TRBD1; j_call: TRBJ2-7; v_call: TRBV30; cdr3_aa: AWSVGGPSYEQY
d_call: -; j_call: TRBJ2-7; v_call: TRBV13; cdr3_aa: ASSLRGPAEQY
d_call: TRBD1; j_call: TRBJ1-1; v_call: TRBV5-5; cdr3_aa: ASSLEGGTVNTEAF
d_call: -; j_call: TRBJ1-6; v_call: TRBV7-2; cdr3_aa: ASSVGGGGPSPLH
d_call: -; j_call: TRBJ1-1; v_call: TRBV7-3; cdr3_aa: ASSPPRSTEAF